Listed below are T cell receptor beta chains from one sample, sequenced in a study of OX40 agonist ivuxolimab in advanced cancers. The method was immunoSEQ multiplex PCR; TCRdb's version includes in-frame clones alone and lacks a portion of them. The sample contains tens of thousands of clones, roughly 86% of which appear only once. Sample: CD4+ or CD8+ T cells sorted from blood, taken in a trial of the OX40 agonist ivuxolimab. The source is an adult with an advanced solid tumor such as melanoma, head and neck, liver or kidney cancer. Both conserved end residues are part of each CDR3. Not all rows give a size; the values are once, few, many and, for expanded clones, a class.

size | V | CDR3
NA | TRBV5-5 | CASSPGTPTDTQYF
once | TRBV15 | CATSRDPGTGGNTIYF
NA | TRBV5-4 | CASSLGTSGRETQYF
once | TRBV5-1 | CASSSDYFSYNEQFF
NA | TRBV6-5 | CASSYRVTGNTIYF
NA | TRBV4-1 | CASSPERAGTGELFF
NA | TRBV11-2 | CASSFLGQETQYF
few | TRBV18 | CASSPDPGNYEQYF
once | TRBV6-1 | CASIFGTSPGELFF
NA | TRBV4-1 | CASRQQGNSNQPQHF
NA | TRBV5-1 | CASSLGGARMETQYF
NA | TRBV6-6 | CASSTLTHQETQYF
NA | TRBV10-2 | CASGRDRVLEAFF
NA | TRBV21-1 | CASSKAQTQETQYF
few | TRBV10-2 | CASTSTMLGEQFF
NA | TRBV6-4 | CASNQSTYEQYF
NA | TRBV29-1 | CSAREPEAFF
NA | TRBV25-1 | CASSETAMNTEAFF
NA | TRBV18 | CASSNENRGTPEAFF
NA | TRBV5-1 | CASGFPSGGINEQFF
NA | TRBV5-4 | CATSSDPIGNQPQHF
NA | TRBV11-1 | CASSIGQEAFF
NA | TRBV19 | CASKTGTGVEIDGYTF